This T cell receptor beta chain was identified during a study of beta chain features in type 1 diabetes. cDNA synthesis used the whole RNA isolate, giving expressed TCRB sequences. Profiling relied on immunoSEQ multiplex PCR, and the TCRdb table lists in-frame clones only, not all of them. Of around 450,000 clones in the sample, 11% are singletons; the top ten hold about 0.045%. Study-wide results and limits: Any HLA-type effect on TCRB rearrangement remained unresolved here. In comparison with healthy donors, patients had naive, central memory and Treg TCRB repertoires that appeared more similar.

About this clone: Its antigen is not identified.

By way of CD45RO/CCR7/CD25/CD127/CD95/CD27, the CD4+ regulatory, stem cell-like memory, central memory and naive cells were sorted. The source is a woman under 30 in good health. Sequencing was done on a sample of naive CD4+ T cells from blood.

The CDR3 DNA is TGTGCCAGCAGCTCCGGATACCAGAGCTCCTACGAGCAGTACTTC. Translated: CASSSGYQSSYEQYF. J is TRBJ2-7 and V is TRBV7-2; D call uncertain. The V end was cut by 4 bases, the J end by 0 bases, with 13 bases between. CDR1 is SGHTA and CDR2 is FQGNSA in the germline V gene. The CDR3 spans 15 residues.